The 26 T cell receptor beta chains in this list originate from one sample, sequenced in a study of blood T cell repertoires in COVID-19. The table came from immunoSEQ multiplex PCR; TCRdb's copy has only in-frame clones and leaves some out. The sample shows 150,000 or so clones, 88% of them seen only once. Sequencing was carried out using peripheral blood. The source of these receptors is a man in his 60s with acute or convalescent COVID-19.

This clone was detected once. The chain recombines TRBV12-5 with TRBJ2-2; D perhaps matches TRBD1 (5 bases). This CDR3 spans 16 amino acids. CDR1 LGHNT and CDR2 FRNRAP come from the germline V gene. V dropped 3 bases and J dropped 2 bases, with 13 bases sitting between them. The CDR3 region is CASGFGRQTNTGELFF. The CDR3 nucleotides read TGTGCTAGTGGTTTCGGTCGACAGACAAACACCGGGGAGCTGTTTTTT.

The genes are TRBV5-1 and TRBJ1-1; no reliable D call. Trimming removed 3 bases at V and 2 bases at J, with 8 bases between. Germline V CDR1 and CDR2: SGHRS, YFSETQ. This CDR3 has 13 residues. CDR3 amino acids: CASSSLINTEAFF. The CDR3 nucleotides read TGCGCCAGCAGCTCACTCATTAACACTGAAGCTTTCTTT.

The V and J genes are TRBV3-1 (or the pseudogene TRBV3-2) and TRBJ2-1; 14 nucleotides align to TRBD2. The CDR3 covers 16 residues. Unmatched junction bases numbered 4, after V lost 0 bases and J lost 9 bases. Germline V gene data show CDR1 as LGHDT and CDR2 as YNNKEL (reference sequence). The CDR3 is CASSQETSGGAGEQFF. The CDR3 DNA reads as TGTGCCAGCAGCCAAGAGACTAGCGGGGGGGCGGGTGAGCAGTTCTTC.

This chain joins TRBV6-2 or TRBV6-3 and TRBJ1-5; 7 nucleotides agree with TRBD1. The length of the CDR3 is 17 residues. Looked up from germline, CDR1 is MNHEY and CDR2 is SVGEGT. Trimming took 6 bases from V and 5 from J; bases not matched to a gene: 16. CDR3 amino acids: CASSPDPRTGPDQPQHF. The CDR3 coding sequence is TGTGCCAGCAGCCCAGACCCTAGGACAGGTCCCGATCAGCCCCAGCATTTT.

This chain links TRBV11-1 with TRBJ2-5; D perhaps matches TRBD1 (5 bases). Germline V gene sequence: CDR1 SGHAT, CDR2 FQDESV (reference sequence). The CDR3 sequence is 13 residues long. The V gene lost 6 bases and the J gene lost 2 bases, with 10 bases spanning the gap. CDR3 coding DNA: TGTGCCAGCAGGAGACAGTCACAAGAGACCCAGTACTTC. This gives the protein CASRRQSQETQYF. The variable domain in full, with the rest retrieved from reference TRBV11-1 and TRBJ2-5, is EAEVAQSPRYKITEKSQAVAFWCDPISGHATLYWYRQILGQGPELLVQFQDESVVDDSQLPKDRFSAERLKGVDSTLKIQPAELGDSAMYLCASRRQSQETQYFGPGTRLLVL.

The rearrangement links TRBV15 to TRBJ2-7; tentative D call: TRBD2 (6 bases). The CDR3 has 12 amino acids. Germline V gene lookup returns CDR1 LNHNV and CDR2 YYDKDF (reference sequence). Trimming took off 8 bases at V and 2 bases at J, with 10 bases between the two ends. For the CDR3, the DNA is TGTGCCACCGGGGGGATAACCTACGAGCAGTACGTC. The encoded protein is CATGGITYEQYV.

The V call is TRBV19, the J call TRBJ2-3; a weak D match, TRBD1 (5 bases). The CDR3 covers 15 residues. Germline V gene lookup returns CDR1 LNHDA and CDR2 SQIVND (reference sequence). The germline V and J ends were trimmed by 5 bases and 1 base, with 13 bases remaining between them. The CDR3 loop is CASSSPGFGTDTQYF. CDR3 nucleotide sequence: TGTGCCAGTAGTTCTCCAGGGTTCGGCACAGATACGCAGTATTTT.

V gene TRBV2 combines with J gene TRBJ2-6; 8 nucleotides line up with TRBD2. V trimming: 7 bases; J trimming: 4 bases; junction bases outside the gene matches: 9. Germline CDR1 reads SNHLY; CDR2 reads FYNNEI. The CDR3 sequence is 16 residues long. CDR3: CASIRGGGFGANVLTF. The CDR3 DNA reads TGTGCCAGCATCCGGGGCGGGGGGTTCGGGGCCAACGTCCTGACTTTC.

This sequence joins TRBV6-5 and TRBJ1-6; no firm D call. The V gene lost 0 bases and the J gene lost 9 bases, with 12 bases spanning the gap. The CDR3 consists of 15 residues. Per the germline V gene, CDR1 is MNHEY and CDR2 is SVGAGI. The CDR3 nucleotides read TGTGCCAGCAGTTACTCGGGCACCGCGGGTTCACCCCTCCACTTT. Translated, it gives CASSYSGTAGSPLHF.

The gene calls are TRBV7-2 and TRBJ2-1; 12 nucleotides agree with TRBD2. CDR1 and CDR2 from the germline V gene are SGHTA and FQGNSA. This CDR3 comprises 15 residues. Germline trimming cut 5 bases from V and 3 bases from J; bases unmatched to any gene: 2. This CDR3 reads CASSKTSGSYNEQFF. The CDR3 DNA reads TGTGCCAGCAGCAAGACTAGCGGGAGCTACAATGAGCAGTTCTTC.

The CDR3 here is CASSPTSGNTGELFF. CDR3 DNA: TGTGCCAGCAGCCCCACCTCAGGGAACACCGGGGAGCTGTTTTTT. The V and J genes are TRBV7-8 and TRBJ2-2; D is unclear. The ends were cut back, 5 bases at V and 1 base at J, with 11 bases in the middle. The CDR3 sequence is 15 residues long. Germline loops: CDR1 SGHVS, CDR2 FQNEAQ.

This sequence joins TRBV27 and TRBJ2-1; D not certain. V gave up 4 bases and J gave up 10 bases, with 8 bases separating them. The germline CDR1 and CDR2 sequences are MNHEY and SMNVEV (reference sequence). This CDR3 spans 11 amino acids. CDR3 loop: CASSYSHEQFF. For the CDR3, the DNA is TGTGCCAGCAGTTACTCCCACGAGCAGTTCTTC.

V is TRBV28 and J is TRBJ1-5, with a possible D match to TRBD1 (5 bases). The CDR3 covers 14 residues. Trimming stripped 5 bases from V and 3 bases from J, with 11 bases between. Germline V gene lookup returns CDR1 MDHEN and CDR2 SYDVKM. This CDR3 is CASSRTGFNQPQHF. The CDR3 nucleotides are TGTGCCAGCAGTCGTACAGGTTTCAATCAGCCCCAGCATTTT.

This clone has at least ten counts. The rearrangement joins TRBV24-1 to TRBJ2-1; 14 bases align to TRBD2. Germline CDR1 and CDR2: KGHDR and SFDVKD. The ends lost 3 bases at V and 6 bases at J; junction bases unmatched: 6. The CDR3 runs to 17 residues. CDR3 loop: CATSDHRTSGRLNEQFF. CDR3 DNA sequence: TGTGCCACCAGTGATCACAGGACTAGCGGGAGGCTCAATGAGCAGTTCTTC.

The chain recombines TRBV11-1 with TRBJ2-1, with D unresolved. This CDR3 region has 14 residues. The germline V gene encodes CDR1 SGHAT and CDR2 FQDESV (reference sequence). Deletions cut 1 base from V and 5 bases from J, with 9 bases between. CDR3 coding DNA: TGTGCCAGCAGCTTAGTGTCGCAGAACAATGAGCAGTTCTTC. Its translation is CASSLVSQNNEQFF.

In this sample, this clone turned up once. V usage is TRBV11-3 and J usage is TRBJ2-7; D may be TRBD1 (6 bases). The CDR3 loop spans 14 amino acids. The V end lost 1 base, the J end lost 0 bases, and 7 bases lay between the germline ends. CDR1 and CDR2 from the germline V gene are SGHNT and YENEEA. The CDR3 here is CASSLGGLSYEQYF. The CDR3 nucleotides are TGTGCCAGCAGCTTAGGGGGGCTCTCCTACGAGCAGTACTTC.

The chain couples TRBV9 to TRBJ1-2; no reliable D call. V was pared by 4 bases and J by 0 bases, with 16 bases between. Germline V gene lookup returns CDR1 SGDLS and CDR2 YYNGEE. The CDR3 loop spans 16 amino acids. The CDR3 region has the DNA TGTGCCAGCAGCTCGGGGTCGGGAGAAGCTAACTATGGCTACACCTTC. This gives the protein CASSSGSGEANYGYTF.

This chain uses TRBV5-6 with TRBJ1-1; D ambiguous. There are 14 residues in the CDR3. Germline V CDR1 and CDR2: SGHDT, YYEEEE. Trimming removed 4 bases at V and 0 bases at J, with 10 bases between. DNA of the CDR3: TGTGCCAGCAGCCCAGGCCTGTTGAACACTGAAGCTTTCTTT. This codes for CASSPGLLNTEAFF.

The J gene is TRBJ2-3, the V gene TRBV19, with unresolved D. V was trimmed by 3 bases and J by 0 bases, leaving 7 bases between them. Germline assignment: CDR1 LNHDA and CDR2 SQIVND (reference sequence). The CDR3 has 14 residues. The CDR3 DNA reads TGTGCCAGTAGTATCTACCCTAGCACAGATACGCAGTATTTT. Translation gives CASSIYPSTDTQYF.

This rearrangement joins TRBV28 to TRBJ1-1; 9 nucleotides agree with TRBD1. This CDR3 has 14 residues. Germline V CDR1 and CDR2: MDHEN, SYDVKM. Germline trimming cut 6 bases from V and 2 bases from J; bases unmatched to any gene: 4. The CDR3 is CASSTDRGNTEAFF. As DNA, the CDR3 is TGTGCCAGCAGCACGGACAGGGGAAACACTGAAGCTTTCTTT.

The CDR3, as DNA: TGTGCCACCCGTTCTCCGGGGAACACTGAAGCTTTCTTT. Translating it yields CATRSPGNTEAFF. The chain combines TRBV27 with TRBJ1-1; the D is unclear. Germline loops: CDR1 MNHEY, CDR2 SMNVEV (reference sequence). This CDR3 region has 13 residues. The V gene lost 10 bases and the J gene lost 1 base, with 13 bases spanning the gap.

The CDR3 spells CASSILAGEESEQFF. In DNA, the CDR3 is TGTGCCAGTAGTATCCTGGCAGGGGAAGAGAGTGAGCAGTTCTTC. The chain employs TRBV19 and TRBJ2-1; the D gene is possibly TRBD1 (6 bases). V was trimmed by 3 bases and J by 9 bases, leaving 18 bases between them. Per germline, CDR1 LNHDA and CDR2 SQIVND (reference sequence). The CDR3 spans 15 residues. The full variable domain, completed using reference TRBV19 and TRBJ2-1, is DGGITQSPKYLFRKEGQNVTLSCEQNLNHDAMYWYRQDPGQGLRLIYYSQIVNDFQKGDIAEGYSVSREKKESFPLTVTSAQKNPTAFYLCASSILAGEESEQFFGPGTRLTVL.

This chain links TRBV6-4 with TRBJ2-3; D is possibly TRBD2 (6 bases). The CDR3 totals 14 residues. From germline, CDR1 is MRHNA and CDR2 SNTAGT. Trimming pared 7 bases from V and 2 bases from J, leaving 13 bases between. The CDR3 DNA reads as TGTGCCAGCAAGGAGGGCATACACACAGATACGCAGTATTTT. Protein product: CASKEGIHTDTQYF.

The chain uses TRBV5-4 and TRBJ1-1; 8 bases are shared with TRBD1. The CDR3 runs 13 residues. V trimming: 1 base; J trimming: 7 bases; junction bases outside the gene matches: 3. Germline-derived CDR1 and CDR2 are SGHNT and YYREEE (reference sequence). CDR3 region: CASSLQGAGEAFF. The DNA for the CDR3 is TGTGCCAGCAGCTTGCAGGGGGCGGGTGAAGCTTTCTTT.

The J gene is TRBJ2-1, the V gene TRBV6-6; 7 bases line up with TRBD1. Germline V CDR1 and CDR2: MNHNY, SVGAGI (reference sequence). CDR3 size: 15 residues. V was clipped by 7 bases and J by 5 bases; unmatched bases: 11. The CDR3 sequence: CASKTWGDRDNEQFF. In DNA form, the CDR3 reads TGTGCCAGCAAGACCTGGGGAGACAGGGACAATGAGCAGTTCTTC.

V usage is TRBV5-1 and J usage is TRBJ1-2; unclear D gene. Germline assignment: CDR1 SGHRS and CDR2 YFSETQ. The CDR3 totals 13 residues. Trimming removed 5 bases from V and 8 bases from J, with 16 bases in between. The CDR3 is CASSYDGMRGYTF. DNA of the CDR3: TGCGCCAGCAGTTACGACGGTATGAGGGGCTACACCTTC. Based on the CDR3 plus reference TRBV5-1 and TRBJ1-2, the full variable domain is KAGVTQTPRYLIKTRGQQVTLSCSPISGHRSVSWYQQTPGQGLQFLFEYFSETQRNKGNFPGRFSGRQFSNSRSEMNVSTLELGDSALYLCASSYDGMRGYTFGSGTRLTVV.